This T cell receptor (beta chain) was captured in a study of PD-1 blockade in classical Hodgkin lymphoma (dated by TCRdb to about 2020). Some background on the complete study: Nivolumab dosing was 3 mg/kg intravenously every 2 weeks, continuing until either disease progression or unacceptable toxicity. To define a peripheral blood immune signature of response to PD-1 blockade in classical Hodgkin lymphoma, the study combined TCR beta sequencing with CyTOF.

Genomic DNA was extracted with the Qiagen DNeasy kit from unsorted PBMCs and from negatively selected CD4+ and CD8+ fractions. TCR beta CDR3 regions were amplified by immunoSEQ multiplex PCR using primers annealing to V and J segments. Amplification bias was minimized using a synthetic immune receptor repertoire, and residual bias was removed computationally after sequencing. Per the authors' processing: Custom Python scripts were used to quantify repertoire diversity as the Shannon entropy index. Unsorted, CD4+ and CD8+ repertoires were examined separately, except in combined analyses, for which CD4+ and CD8+ sequences were merged in silico. A clone was considered expanded if an increase in frequency of at least 2-fold after treatment relative to C1D1 was found, and a pseudocount of 0.5 was applied to clones undetected at baseline. Clones with 0 or 1 copy at C1D1 were classified as singleton clones, and clones with 2 or more copies were classified as non-singleton clones. Clones expanded in unsorted samples were assigned a CD4+, CD8+ or unknown annotation through matching of protein sequences in sorted samples from the same patient. Wilcoxon tests on paired samples were used to test diversity changes from C1D1 to C4D1. In TCRdb, the immuneACCESS table is reduced to in-frame sequences with V and J assigned. These tables do not hold every clone; where another copy was compared, an unresolved V gene accounts for under half, and the others remain unexplained. V and J calls and clone size are copied from that table; D and trimming were computed from the DNA. The sample table records 46,000 or so clones; around nine tenths of these occur just once. The top ten constitute about 8.9% of the sample.

The meaning of the sample's time point label: cycle 1 day 1 (C1D1), immediately before nivolumab initiation. Relapse after autologous stem cell transplantation had occurred in all trial patients, and cohorts A, B and C were distinguished by prior brentuximab vedotin exposure. A total of roughly 60 patients with relapsed/refractory classical Hodgkin lymphoma made up the trial cohort, and each patient's best overall response was complete response, partial response or progressive disease. Single-agent nivolumab was administered to trial patients in the multi-cohort phase II CheckMate 205 trial. An independent review committee assessed best overall response by applying the 2007 International Working Group response criteria. Trial PBMCs were collected just before the start of nivolumab (C1D1) and during therapy at cycle 2 day 1 and cycle 4 day 1. Peripheral blood was collected in 8 mL Vacutainer Cell Preparation Tubes, from which PBMCs were isolated by centrifugation and then cryopreserved.

As regards this clone: Its specific antigen is unknown. There are no base qualities to consult, and no much larger clone falls within one base.

The paper as a whole reports these results and caveats: Baseline diversity similar to that of newly diagnosed patients was observed in trial patients achieving complete response, whereas significantly lower diversity was observed in partial responders and progressors. The study was limited to a single clinical trial cohort, and causes of repertoire differences, possibly disease activity or prior therapy, remained undefined. Patients starting nivolumab less than 1 year after ASCT had lower diversity and were excluded from later analyses to avoid confounding by immune reconstitution. By C4D1, a significant rise was seen in CD4+ TCR diversity but not in CD8+ TCR diversity (p=0.0027 vs p=0.16), and the rise was most apparent among complete responders (p=0.02). Baseline TCR diversity was reported to be lower in newly diagnosed patients than in healthy donors and to be lower still in relapsed/refractory patients.

CDR1 SGDLS and CDR2 YYNGEE were looked up in the germline V gene. There are 14 amino acids in the CDR3, from cysteine to phenylalanine inclusive. The retained sequence is limited to the CDR3, 42 bases, with the frame set at the first base. Trimming costs V 4 bases and J 5 bases, and their ends lie 14 bases apart. This chain joins TRBV9 to TRBJ2-3; a tentative D match to TRBD2 spans 5 bases. The sequence was obtained from a human donor with classical Hodgkin lymphoma. Sample: peripheral blood mononuclear cells (PBMCs), taken at baseline. The DNA reads TGTGCCAGCAGCCCGATAGGGAGTGGAGATACGCAGTATTTT. Its coded protein is CASSPIGSGDTQYF.